The entry below gives a single T cell receptor (beta chain) sequence along with its context. The germline gives CDR1 SGHTA, CDR2 FQGNSA. V was clipped by 3 bases and J by 9 bases; unmatched bases: 6. The CDR3 spans 15 residues. This entry comes from a study of blood T cell repertoires in COVID-19. About the study: Some COVID-19 samples were acute and others convalescent; all came from the United States, Italy and Spain. PBMCs, B-cell-depleted T cells, or T cells provided the cDNA or gDNA that made up the material.

Per the original methods: How many nucleated cells were present was estimated from reference gene primer amplification. Method: immunoSEQ multiplex PCR; TCRdb's copy keeps in-frame clones and lacks some. Clone size and V and J calls were adopted from that table, with D and trimming inferred from the DNA. The sample consists of about 94,000 clones, roughly 80% of them appearing once. The clonotype comes from a man between 60 and 70 years old with acute or convalescent COVID-19. The sequencing sample was made of peripheral blood. J is TRBJ1-6 and V is TRBV7-2; 9 positions match TRBD1. The CDR3 is CASSFDRDRASPLHF. The CDR3 DNA reads TGTGCCAGCAGCTTCGACCGGGACAGGGCTTCACCCCTCCACTTT.